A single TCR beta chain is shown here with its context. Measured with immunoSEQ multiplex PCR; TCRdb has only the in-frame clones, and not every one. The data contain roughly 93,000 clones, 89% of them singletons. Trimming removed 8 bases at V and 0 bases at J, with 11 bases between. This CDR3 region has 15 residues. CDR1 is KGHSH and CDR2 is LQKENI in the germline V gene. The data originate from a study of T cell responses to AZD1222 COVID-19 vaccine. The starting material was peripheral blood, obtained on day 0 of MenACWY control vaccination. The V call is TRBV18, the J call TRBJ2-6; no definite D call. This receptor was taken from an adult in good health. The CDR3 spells CASQERNSGANVLTF. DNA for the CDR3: TGTGCCAGCCAAGAGAGAAACTCTGGGGCCAACGTCCTGACTTTC.